This T cell receptor (beta chain) was captured by sequencing in a study of T-cell memory formation after mild COVID-19. The 5'RACE method, run with constant-segment primers, produced TCR alpha and TCR beta cDNA libraries (carrying sample barcodes and UMIs). TCRdb reprocessed the 5' RACE reads via MiXCR and lists one record per CDR3 protein. Of roughly 370,000 distinct CDR3 sequences listed, 16% are singletons. J lost 5 bases, V lost 8 bases, and 16 bases had no gene match. This CDR3 has 16 amino acids. Germline V lookup: CDR1 MGHDK, CDR2 SYGVNS. This clonotype has only a few counts. The receptor's source is a man aged 18 to 29 who had mild COVID-19 (a few samples of this study predate the infection). Cell type and time point are not known. The sequencing input was PBMCs or a T cell subset sorted from them (not recorded which). The chain couples TRBV25-1 to TRBJ2-3, with TRBD1 matching 7 bases. The DNA for the CDR3 is TGTGCCAGCGTGGGGTATCCACAGGGGTATAAAGATACGCAGTATTTT. It yields the protein CASVGYPQGYKDTQYF.